The rows below give T cell receptor beta chains drawn from one sample of a study of regulatory T cells in long-lasting Graves disease. TCRdb reprocessed the multiplex PCR reads via MiXCR and lists one record per CDR3 protein. The sample records approximately 270,000 distinct CDR3 sequences, around a sixth being singletons. The same sample was also used in a study of T cells in Graves' hyperthyroidism and ophthalmopathy.

The sequences come from peripheral blood mononuclear cells (PBMCs), collected at new diagnosis, from a patient treated with antithyroid drugs. The receptors here all came from a woman aged 30 to 39 with Graves disease. The CDR3 runs from the conserved cysteine through the conserved F or W. A D gene is named only where the DNA matches it firmly. Not all rows give a size; the values are once, few, many and, for expanded clones, a class.

D gene	clone size	J gene	V gene	CDR3 protein	CDR3 DNA
-	many	TRBJ1-1	TRBV20-1	CSASPSGPGTEAFF	TGCAGTGCTAGTCCGTCCGGGCCAGGGACTGAAGCTTTCTTT
-	many	TRBJ1-2	TRBV7-9	CASSFYPTGPDYGYTF	TGTGCCAGCAGCTTCTACCCGACAGGTCCTGACTATGGCTACACCTTC
TRBD1	many	TRBJ2-2	TRBV2	CASSTPRGRGELFF	TGTGCCAGCAGTACCCCCAGGGGGCGCGGGGAGCTGTTTTTT
TRBD1	many	TRBJ2-5	TRBV7-6	CASSNAGQGRETQYF	TGTGCCAGCAGCAATGCAGGACAGGGGAGAGAGACCCAGTACTTC
TRBD1	-	TRBJ1-1	TRBV27	CASSEAGGRGTEAFF	TGTGCCAGCTCAGAGGCAGGGGGAAGGGGCACTGAAGCTTTCTTT
TRBD2	many	TRBJ2-7	TRBV11-2	CASSQGLAYSYEQYF	TGTGCCAGCAGCCAAGGACTAGCGTATTCCTACGAGCAGTACTTC
TRBD1	many	TRBJ2-1	TRBV14	CASSPAIGSGGLSSYNEQFF	TGTGCCAGCAGCCCTGCTATCGGTTCAGGGGGCCTTAGCTCCTACAATGAGCAGTTCTTC
TRBD2	-	TRBJ2-3	TRBV10-2	CASSETGTSGTDTQYF	TGCGCCAGCAGTGAGACCGGGACTAGCGGCACAGATACGCAGTATTTT
-	-	TRBJ1-5	TRBV11-2	CASSSGGTSNQPQHF	TGTGCCAGCAGCTCCGGGGGTACTAGCAATCAGCCCCAGCATTTT
-	many	TRBJ2-3	TRBV5-5	CASSFSGARGDTQYF	TGTGCCAGCAGCTTCTCCGGGGCTAGAGGTGATACGCAGTATTTT
TRBD1	many	TRBJ1-1	TRBV2	CATRQGGFNTEAFF	TGTGCCACCCGACAAGGGGGCTTTAACACTGAAGCTTTCTTT